Below are 29 T cell receptor beta chains sequenced from a single sample in a study of T cells in Graves' hyperthyroidism and ophthalmopathy. Researchers amplified the TCR beta CDR3 regions from RNA transcripts. The TCR CDR3 was amplified in a first-round RT-PCR using the HTBI primer set. TCRdb used MiXCR to reprocess the multiplex PCR reads, holding one entry per CDR3 protein. The sample carries 640,000 or so distinct CDR3 sequences, 14% recorded once. The sample taken for sequencing was blood. These receptors all stem from a woman younger than 35 with Graves' ophthalmopathy.

This clonotype was seen repeatedly, ten times or more. The rearrangement uses TRBV2 and TRBJ2-7; D call uncertain. Germline loops: CDR1 SNHLY, CDR2 FYNNEI. Trimming took off 1 base at V and 7 bases at J, with 11 bases between the two ends. This CDR3 has 13 residues. In DNA form, the CDR3 reads TGTGCCAGCAGTGAAGGCGTGACCACGGAGCAGTACTTC. Translation gives CASSEGVTTEQYF.

This clonotype was counted at least ten times. This rearrangement joins TRBV11-2 to TRBJ2-1; 11 positions agree with TRBD2. This CDR3 has 16 amino acids. Germline lookup yields CDR1 SGHAT and CDR2 FQNNGV. The trim removed 1 base at V and 2 bases at J, leaving 1 base unmatched. The CDR3: CASSLGGLAAYNEQFF. CDR3 DNA: TGTGCCAGCAGCTTAGGGGGACTAGCGGCCTACAATGAGCAGTTCTTC.

This clonotype was found many times. The chain recombines TRBV7-2 with TRBJ1-5; 9 bases align to TRBD1. J lost 3 bases, V lost 2 bases, and 5 bases had no gene match. The CDR3 contains 16 residues. Germline assignment: CDR1 SGHTA and CDR2 FQGNSA. DNA of the CDR3: TGTGCCAGCAGCTTACATGGGACAGGGAACAATCAGCCCCAGCATTTT. Encoded protein: CASSLHGTGNNQPQHF. Variable domain in full (rest from reference TRBV7-2 and TRBJ1-5): GAGVSQSPSNKVTEKGKDVELRCDPISGHTALYWYRQSLGQGLEFLIYFQGNSAPDKSGLPSDRFSAERTGGSVSTLTIQRTQQEDSAVYLCASSLHGTGNNQPQHFGDGTRLSIL.

The V gene is TRBV9, the J gene TRBJ2-2; D is possibly TRBD1 or TRBD2 (5 bases each). The germline V and J ends were trimmed by 2 bases and 6 bases, with 17 bases remaining between them. This CDR3 contains 16 residues. Germline V gene sequence: CDR1 SGDLS, CDR2 YYNGEE. In DNA form, the CDR3 reads TGTGCCAGCAGCGTTTCTCCAGGGAGTTCGGCCGGGGAGCTGTTTTTT. Encoded protein: CASSVSPGSSAGELFF.

The CDR3 DNA follows: TGTGCCAGCAGTCTGGGACTAGCGGGAGTCCTCCATGAGCAGTTCTTC. It specifies CASSLGLAGVLHEQFF. The chain uses TRBV28 and TRBJ2-1, with 14 bases aligning to TRBD2. Germline-derived CDR1 and CDR2 are MDHEN and SYDVKM. The CDR3 runs to 16 residues. The V and J ends lost 5 bases and 8 bases, in that order; junction bases with no gene match: 8.

This clonotype was counted a few times. V gene TRBV6-6 combines with J gene TRBJ2-1; TRBD2 matches at 7 bases. The CDR3 sequence is 15 residues long. The trim removed 0 bases at V and 5 bases at J, leaving 4 bases unmatched. Germline V CDR1 and CDR2: MNHNY, SVGAGI (reference sequence). The chain's CDR3 is CASSYSRGSNNEQFF. CDR3 sequence (DNA): TGTGCCAGCAGTTACTCGCGCGGGAGCAACAATGAGCAGTTCTTC.

This clonotype has at least ten counts. CDR3 amino acids: CASSLRLAGDEEQFF. The CDR3, as DNA: TGTGCCAGCAGCCTTAGACTAGCGGGAGACGAAGAGCAGTTCTTC. This chain uses TRBV7-3 with TRBJ2-1, with 12 bases aligning to TRBD2. The V gene end was trimmed by 5 bases and the J gene end by 10 bases; junction bases not matched to a gene: 9. Germline-derived CDR1 and CDR2 are SGHTA and FQGTGA. The CDR3 spans 15 residues.

A few counts support this clonotype. For the CDR3, the DNA is TGCGCCAGCAGCCAAGATTACCAGGGAGTCGGCAGCACAGATACGCAGTATTTT. This gives the protein CASSQDYQGVGSTDTQYF. The V gene is TRBV4-3, the J gene TRBJ2-3, with D perhaps given as TRBD1 or TRBD2 (5 bases each). Germline V gives CDR1 LGHNA, CDR2 YSLEER. V lost 0 bases and J lost 0, with 16 bases in between. This CDR3 contains 18 residues.

V and J are TRBV27 and TRBJ2-1; 10 nucleotides match TRBD1. Germline CDR1 MNHEY, CDR2 SMNVEV (reference sequence). Trimming took 3 bases from V and 7 from J; bases not matched to a gene: 3. The CDR3 extends over 14 amino acids. CDR3 DNA sequence: TGTGCCAGCAGTTTTCGGACAGGGGGGAATGAGCAGTTCTTC. This gives the protein CASSFRTGGNEQFF.

This clonotype was recorded many times. The chain carries TRBV12-3 or TRBV12-4 and TRBJ2-7; 8 bases are a match to TRBD2. V lost 3 bases to trimming and J lost 11 bases; unmatched junction nucleotides: 12. This CDR3 is built from 14 residues. The CDR3 sequence: CASSFGRGEGGEYF. CDR3 DNA sequence: TGTGCCAGCAGTTTTGGGCGGGGGGAGGGTGGTGAGTACTTC.

The J gene is TRBJ1-5, the V gene TRBV7-9; D is perhaps TRBD1 (6 bases). Trimming took 1 base from V and 1 from J, leaving 11 bases between them. CDR1 is SEHNR and CDR2 is FQNEAQ in the germline V gene (reference sequence). CDR3 length: 16 amino acids. CDR3 loop: CASSLVQGGSNQPQHF. The CDR3 DNA reads as TGTGCCAGCAGCTTAGTACAGGGAGGGAGCAATCAGCCCCAGCATTTT.

This clonotype was found many times. CDR3 nucleotides: TGTGCCAGCAGTTTCGGTTTCCCCGTAGGTACCGAGCAGTACTTC. Its translation: CASSFGFPVGTEQYF. The chain combines TRBV28 with TRBJ2-7; D remains ambiguous. The CDR3 consists of 15 residues. Germline CDR1 and CDR2: MDHEN and SYDVKM. V lost 3 bases and J lost 6, with 18 bases in between.

The rearrangement joins TRBV3-1 to TRBJ1-2; 8 bases map to TRBD1. The CDR3 has 13 residues. Germline assignment: CDR1 LGHDT and CDR2 YNNKEL (reference sequence). V lost 2 bases and J lost 5; bases outside the gene matches: 1. The CDR3 DNA reads TGTGCCAGCAGCCAATGGACAGGGTATGGCTACACCTTC. Translation: CASSQWTGYGYTF.

In this sample, this clonotype turned up many times. The V gene is TRBV24-1, the J gene TRBJ2-2; TRBD1 might be the D (6 bases). This CDR3 contains 15 residues. Germline V gene sequence: CDR1 KGHDR, CDR2 SFDVKD. V lost 8 bases, J lost 4 bases, and 16 bases lay in between. Written as DNA, the CDR3 is TGTGCCACCATCCGGGACAACGCCGTCACCGGGGAGCTGTTTTTT. This gives the protein CATIRDNAVTGELFF.

The J gene is TRBJ1-5, the V gene TRBV7-8; D is uncertain. Germline CDR1 reads SGHVS; CDR2 reads FQNEAQ. The CDR3 extends over 12 amino acids. Trimming left V 5 bases short and J 5 bases short, with 7 bases between. CDR3 amino acids: CASSDTDQPQHF. CDR3 nucleotides: TGTGCCAGCAGCGATACTGATCAGCCCCAGCATTTT.

The gene calls are TRBV13 and TRBJ2-7; TRBD1 matches at 9 bases. The CDR3 covers 15 residues. CDR1 and CDR2 from the germline V gene are PRHDT and FYEKMQ (reference sequence). V was clipped by 5 bases and J by 3 bases; unmatched bases: 8. For the CDR3, the DNA is TGTGCCAGCAGCCCAAGGGACAGGGCTAACTACGAGCAGTACTTC. This translates into CASSPRDRANYEQYF.

This clonotype was seen at least ten times. This rearrangement joins TRBV4-1 to TRBJ2-7; unclear D gene. V was trimmed by 4 bases and J by 3 bases, leaving 10 bases between them. Germline V CDR1 and CDR2: MGHRA, YSYEKL. The CDR3 length is 13 residues. DNA of the CDR3: TGCGCCAGCAGCCCTCAGATGAACTACGAGCAGTACTTC. Amino acid sequence: CASSPQMNYEQYF.

This clonotype was picked up many times. The gene calls are TRBV28 and TRBJ2-5, with D maybe TRBD1 (5 bases). Per the germline V gene, CDR1 is MDHEN and CDR2 is SYDVKM. The CDR3 spans 13 residues. V gave up 3 bases and J gave up 2 bases, with 7 bases separating them. The CDR3 DNA is TGTGCCAGCAGTTTCAGGGATCAAGAGACCCAGTACTTC. Amino acids: CASSFRDQETQYF.

In this sample, this clonotype turned up a few times. The chain uses TRBV24-1 and TRBJ2-1, with D possibly TRBD2 on 6 matching bases. CDR1 and CDR2 (germline): KGHDR, SFDVKD. The CDR3 extends over 17 amino acids. With 9 bases removed from V and 0 bases from J, the gap between germline ends came to 20 bases. CDR3 loop: CATAGLLQGSSYNEQFF. The DNA of the CDR3 is TGTGCCACCGCGGGGCTACTTCAGGGAAGCTCCTACAATGAGCAGTTCTTC.

A few counts support this clonotype. The chain joins TRBV14 to TRBJ2-1, with D tentatively TRBD2 (6 bases). The CDR3 runs to 15 residues. V shed 2 bases and J shed 0 bases, with 8 bases lying between them. CDR1 SGHDN and CDR2 FVKESK come from the germline V gene. DNA of the CDR3: TGTGCCAGCAGCCAATGGCGGGGCTCCTACAATGAGCAGTTCTTC. Amino acid sequence: CASSQWRGSYNEQFF.

The J gene is TRBJ1-2, the V gene TRBV12-3 or TRBV12-4; D perhaps matches TRBD1 (6 bases). The CDR3 consists of 14 residues. Trimming removed 7 bases at V and 8 bases at J, with 20 bases between. CDR3 nucleotide sequence: TGTGCCAGCACCCTTAACGGCGGGGGCCGAGGCTACACCTTC. It specifies CASTLNGGGRGYTF.

This clonotype was recorded many times. The V and J genes are TRBV28 and TRBJ2-3; no firm D call. Trimming took 2 bases from V and 4 from J, leaving 4 bases between them. Germline V lookup: CDR1 MDHEN, CDR2 SYDVKM. The CDR3 has 12 amino acids. DNA of the CDR3: TGTGCCAGCAGTTTAGGGTCAGATACGCAGTATTTT. As protein: CASSLGSDTQYF.

This clonotype has at least ten counts. This rearrangement joins TRBV2 to TRBJ2-1, with no clear D. The germline V gene has CDR1 SNHLY and CDR2 FYNNEI. The CDR3 length is 11 residues. V lost 10 bases and J lost 4, with 8 bases in between. This CDR3 is CAKAAYNEQFF. CDR3 bases: TGTGCCAAAGCAGCTTACAATGAGCAGTTCTTC. The full variable domain, with the rest looked up from reference TRBV2 and TRBJ2-1, is EPEVTQTPSHQVTQMGQEVILRCVPISNHLYFYWYRQILGQKVEFLVSFYNNEISEKSEIFDDQFSVERPDGSNFTLKIRSTKLEDSAMYFCAKAAYNEQFFGPGTRLTVL.

This clonotype was recorded many times. The chain joins TRBV27 to TRBJ2-2; 11 nucleotides align to TRBD2. CDR1 and CDR2 from the germline V gene are MNHEY and SMNVEV (reference sequence). V was clipped by 4 bases and J by 4 bases; unmatched bases: 8. The CDR3 spans 17 residues. CDR3 in DNA: TGTGCCAGCAGTTCTCTGATAGCGGGAGGGCTCACCGGGGAGCTGTTTTTT. It codes for CASSSLIAGGLTGELFF.

This clonotype appeared many times. CDR3 nucleotides: TGTGCCAGCAGCACCCCCCCGGGGACAGGGGGCATTCTGAACACTGAAGCTTTCTTT. Protein sequence: CASSTPPGTGGILNTEAFF. The chain combines TRBV14 with TRBJ1-1, with TRBD1 identical over 12 bases. Trimming removed 5 bases from V and 0 bases from J; junction bases left unmatched: 13. Germline lookup yields CDR1 SGHDN and CDR2 FVKESK. The CDR3 is made up of 19 amino acids.

The J gene is TRBJ2-1, the V gene TRBV20-1, with a tentative D call TRBD2 (6 bases). Germline CDR1 is DFQATT and CDR2 is SNEGSKA (reference sequence). V lost 3 bases to trimming and J lost 4 bases, with 13 bases between them. The CDR3 consists of 14 residues. CDR3 DNA: TGCAGTGCTAGGACGGGGACTGCATACAATGAGCAGTTCTTC. Its translation: CSARTGTAYNEQFF.

This clonotype was observed many times. The rearrangement uses TRBV14 and TRBJ2-1; the D gene is possibly TRBD2 (7 bases). There are 17 residues in the CDR3. From germline, CDR1 is SGHDN and CDR2 FVKESK. Trimming removed 3 bases at V and 6 bases at J, with 21 bases between. CDR3 in amino acids: CASSHLSGGLRRNEQFF. CDR3 in DNA: TGTGCCAGCAGCCATCTCTCGGGGGGCCTGAGGCGCAATGAGCAGTTCTTC.

This clonotype was counted at least ten times. This sequence joins TRBV5-1 and TRBJ2-7, with 11 bases aligning to TRBD1. The V gene end was trimmed by 4 bases and the J gene end by 5 bases; junction bases not matched to a gene: 5. Germline V gene lookup returns CDR1 SGHRS and CDR2 YFSETQ. The CDR3 runs to 14 residues. The CDR3 nucleotides read TGCGCCAGCAGCGAACGGACAGGGGGCCACGAGCAGTACTTC. Protein: CASSERTGGHEQYF.

The J gene is TRBJ2-4, the V gene TRBV20-1; no reliable D call. Trimming pared 1 base from V and 8 bases from J, leaving 6 bases between. This CDR3 is built from 11 residues. Germline assignment: CDR1 DFQATT and CDR2 SNEGSKA (reference sequence). CDR3 in amino acids: CSARGRDIQYF. CDR3 coding DNA: TGCAGTGCTAGAGGCAGAGACATTCAGTACTTC.